A selection of T cell receptor beta chains follows, all from one sample in a study of shared clonotypes between healthy human individuals. TCRdb's table, derived via immunoSEQ multiplex PCR, lists solely in-frame clones and lacks some. The sample lists some 2 million clones, around 96% occurring once. Material: naive CD8+ T cells sorted from blood. These receptors all come from a man aged 18 to 35 in good health. Both conserved end residues are part of each CDR3. Fields, in order: clone size, J gene, V gene, D gene, CDR3 DNA, CDR3 protein. The D gene is left open where the match is weak. Some rows mark clone size as missing; the rest say once, few, many or name a class of expanded clone.

few,TRBJ2-7,TRBV7-9,TRBD1,TGTGCCAGCAGCTCGGACAGGGATGTGGGAATCTACGAGCAGTACTTC,CASSSDRDVGIYEQYF
.,TRBJ2-7,TRBV6-6,.,TGTGCCAGCCTGAATGAACTCCTTTCCTACGAGCAGTACTTC,CASLNELLSYEQYF
.,TRBJ2-7,TRBV6-5,.,TGTGCCAGCAGTTACTTTAGCTACCACGAGCAGTACTTC,CASSYFSYHEQYF
.,TRBJ2-7,TRBV7-9,.,TGTGCCAGCAGCTGGTGGTCAGGTACCACCTACGAGCAGTACTTC,CASSWWSGTTYEQYF
.,TRBJ1-6,TRBV27,.,TGTGCCAGCGTCCTCAGCTCCTATAATTCACCCCTCCACTTT,CASVLSSYNSPLHF
.,TRBJ2-7,TRBV4-2,TRBD1,TGTGCCAGCAGCCAGGGGGGGACAGGGGTCTACGAGCAGTACTTC,CASSQGGTGVYEQYF
.,TRBJ1-2,TRBV29-1,.,TGCAGCTTTGGGACAACAACCAAGGGCTATGGCTACACCTTC,CSFGTTTKGYGYTF
.,TRBJ2-3,TRBV28,TRBD1,TGTGCCAGCAGCCTGGACAGGGCAGATACGCAGTATTTT,CASSLDRADTQYF
.,TRBJ2-7,TRBV27,.,TGTGCCAGCAGCGGTTCCGCTAGTCCTTACGAGCAGTACTTC,CASSGSASPYEQYF
.,TRBJ2-7,TRBV6-1,.,TGTGCCAGCAGTGAATCGGTGGTTTACGAGCAGTACGAGCAGTACTTC,CASSESVVYEQYEQYF
.,TRBJ2-7,TRBV11-2,TRBD2,TGTGCCAGCAGCTTATCAGGTGAAGCGGGAGGTGGTGAGCAGTACTTC,CASSLSGEAGGGEQYF
.,TRBJ1-1,TRBV4-3,.,TGCGCCAGCAGCCAGACCGCAGGCACTGAAGCTTTCTTT,CASSQTAGTEAFF
once,TRBJ2-1,TRBV15,.,TGTGCCACCAGCAACCAAGGGGCTGAGCAGTTCTTC,CATSNQGAEQFF
.,TRBJ1-1,TRBV11-2,.,TGTGCCAGCAGCTTCGGGCCGTTCACTGAAGCTTTCTTT,CASSFGPFTEAFF
.,TRBJ1-2,TRBV30,TRBD1,TGTGCCTGGAGTCAGACAGGGGGCAGTGGCTACACCTTC,CAWSQTGGSGYTF
once,TRBJ1-1,TRBV19,TRBD1,TGTGCCAGTAACCAGGGGGATTACACTGAAGCTTTCTTT,CASNQGDYTEAFF
once,TRBJ2-5,TRBV7-8,.,TGTGCCAGCAGCCCTACGGAGTTTTGGGAGACCCAGTACTTC,CASSPTEFWETQYF
.,TRBJ2-5,TRBV13,.,TGTGCCAGCAGCTCTTTCGATTACGGGGAAGAGACCCAGTACTTC,CASSSFDYGEETQYF
.,TRBJ2-7,TRBV30,TRBD1,TGTGCCTGGAGTGTACTGGACAGGGAGGACGAGCAGTACTTC,CAWSVLDREDEQYF
.,TRBJ2-5,TRBV19,.,TGTGCCAGTAGTATAGCAGTTTCCCCGGAGGAGACCCAGTACTTC,CASSIAVSPEETQYF
.,TRBJ2-7,TRBV15,.,TGTGCCACCACCACCCCCACCGCCTACGAGCAGTACTTC,CATTTPTAYEQYF
.,TRBJ2-7,TRBV27,TRBD1,TGTGCCAGCAGTCCTCTCGGACAGGGGGCTTACGAGCAGTACTTC,CASSPLGQGAYEQYF
.,TRBJ1-3,TRBV18,.,TGTGCCAGCTCACCACCTGGGTTTATCTCTGGAAACACCATATATTTT,CASSPPGFISGNTIYF
.,TRBJ2-3,TRBV6-5,.,TGTGCCAGCAGTTATGGTGGAAGCGGCACAGATACGCAGTATTTT,CASSYGGSGTDTQYF
.,TRBJ2-5,TRBV12-5,TRBD2,TGTGCTAGTGGTTTGGGACTAGCGGGGTCCCAAGAGACCCAGTACTTC,CASGLGLAGSQETQYF
.,TRBJ1-3,TRBV25-1,.,TGTGCCAGCAGTGAATTGGCTTACAGCTCTGGAAACACCATATATTTT,CASSELAYSSGNTIYF
.,TRBJ2-7,TRBV19,.,TGTGCCAGTAGTATTGGCAGTCCGGCCTACGAGCAGTACTTC,CASSIGSPAYEQYF
.,TRBJ1-2,TRBV13,.,TGTGCCAGCAGTCCAGCATCCCTAGAACGGAGCTACACCTTC,CASSPASLERSYTF
.,TRBJ2-7,TRBV6-1,.,TGTGCCAGCAGTGGGGACACAGACTACGAGCAGTACTTC,CASSGDTDYEQYF
.,TRBJ1-1,TRBV6-5,TRBD1,TGTGCCAGCAGTTATGGACAGGGAAACACTGAAGCTTTCTTT,CASSYGQGNTEAFF
.,TRBJ2-3,TRBV30,.,TGTGCCTGGAGTCCTTCCCTAGGAGATACGCAGTATTTT,CAWSPSLGDTQYF
.,TRBJ1-2,TRBV19,.,TGTGCCAGTAGCCAGGGTGGGGACTATGGCTACACCTTC,CASSQGGDYGYTF
.,TRBJ1-1,TRBV5-4,TRBD1,TGTGCCAGCAGTTCGACAGGGAGGATTGAAGCTTTCTTT,CASSSTGRIEAFF
.,TRBJ1-2,TRBV5-6,.,TGTGCCAGCAGCTTGGGACTTGAGTACTTCTATGGCTACACCTTC,CASSLGLEYFYGYTF
once,TRBJ1-5,TRBV30,TRBD1,TGTGCCTGGAGTCTCCCTGGACAGGGACATCAGCCCCAGCATTTT,CAWSLPGQGHQPQHF
.,TRBJ2-1,TRBV13,.,TGTGCCAGCAGCTTAGTACCCCCGCTAGAGCAGTTCTTC,CASSLVPPLEQFF
.,TRBJ2-1,TRBV19,TRBD2,TGTGCCAGTAGTAGCGGGGGGGCCGATGAGCAGTTCTTC,CASSSGGADEQFF
.,TRBJ2-5,TRBV7-9,.,TGTGCCAGCAGCTTGCCTATAGAGTTGGGGGAGACCCAGTACTTC,CASSLPIELGETQYF
few,TRBJ1-6,TRBV9,TRBD1,TGTGCCAGCAGCGGGGCAGGGGGCGGGTATTCACCCCTCCACTTT,CASSGAGGGYSPLHF
once,TRBJ2-4,TRBV14,TRBD1,TGTGCCAGCAGCCCCCCAGGGGGCGTCATTCAGTACTTC,CASSPPGGVIQYF
.,TRBJ1-5,TRBV4-1,.,TGCGCCAGCAGCCAAGAGTCGGTCATCGGCAATCAGCCCCAGCATTTT,CASSQESVIGNQPQHF
.,TRBJ2-5,TRBV6-5,.,TGTGCCAGCACTAATTGGGGTCCTCAAGAGACCCAGTACTTC,CASTNWGPQETQYF
.,TRBJ2-7,TRBV27,TRBD1,TGTGCCAGCAGTTTAAACGGACAGGGAAGGAACGAGCAGTACTTC,CASSLNGQGRNEQYF
.,TRBJ2-5,TRBV25-1,.,TGTGCCAGCAGTGGGACAGGCCCAGGGGGAGGTAGGCAAGAGACCCAGTACTTC,CASSGTGPGGGRQETQYF
.,TRBJ1-6,TRBV6-1,TRBD1,TGTGCCAGCAACATAGAACAGGGGCGATCACCCCTCCACTTT,CASNIEQGRSPLHF
.,TRBJ2-1,TRBV4-1,TRBD1,TGCGCCAGCAGCCAAGTCCGGGACAGGGGGAACAATGAGCAGTTCTTC,CASSQVRDRGNNEQFF
.,TRBJ2-2,TRBV13,.,TGTGCCAGCAGCCCTTACACCGGGGAGCTGTTTTTT,CASSPYTGELFF
.,TRBJ2-2,TRBV6-5,TRBD1,TGTGCCAGCTGGGGGACAGGGGTTGTTGCCGGGGAGCTGTTTTTT,CASWGTGVVAGELFF
.,TRBJ2-7,TRBV5-6,.,TGTGCCAGCAGCAGCGGCCAAGCCTGGGAAGAGCAGTACTTC,CASSSGQAWEEQYF
once,TRBJ2-1,TRBV11-2,TRBD1,TGTGCCAGCAGCTTAGATGGACAGGGCCGGGTGGTGCAGTTCTTC,CASSLDGQGRVVQFF
.,TRBJ2-3,TRBV4-1,.,TGCGCCAGCAGCCAAGATCCCAAGGGTCGGTCAGATACGCAGTATTTT,CASSQDPKGRSDTQYF